The clone carrying this T cell receptor beta chain has only a few counts. Per the authors' pipeline: Reference gene primer amplification gave estimated nucleated cell counts. Sequencing was performed with immunoSEQ multiplex PCR; in TCRdb, only in-frame clones are kept and a portion is missing. The DNA was the basis for D and trimming; V, J and clone size are from that table. The repertoire holds under 200,000 clones, with 80% to 85% as singletons. CDR1 MNHEY and CDR2 SVGAGI come from the germline V gene. Trimming removed 7 bases from V and 1 base from J, with 14 bases in between. The CDR3 runs to 14 residues. These data are taken from a study of blood T cell repertoires in COVID-19. In the study overall: Acute and convalescent COVID-19 specimens originated in the United States, Italy and Spain. The analysed material was cDNA or gDNA that came from T cells, B-cell-depleted T cells, or PBMCs.

This sequence was found in a man between 65 and 85 years old with active or convalescent COVID-19. Sequencing used peripheral blood. The chain joins TRBV6-5 to TRBJ2-7, with D perhaps matching TRBD1 (6 bases). CDR3 sequence (DNA): TGTGCCAGCACCGACAGGAGATTTTCCTACGAGCAGTACTTC. This gives the protein CASTDRRFSYEQYF.